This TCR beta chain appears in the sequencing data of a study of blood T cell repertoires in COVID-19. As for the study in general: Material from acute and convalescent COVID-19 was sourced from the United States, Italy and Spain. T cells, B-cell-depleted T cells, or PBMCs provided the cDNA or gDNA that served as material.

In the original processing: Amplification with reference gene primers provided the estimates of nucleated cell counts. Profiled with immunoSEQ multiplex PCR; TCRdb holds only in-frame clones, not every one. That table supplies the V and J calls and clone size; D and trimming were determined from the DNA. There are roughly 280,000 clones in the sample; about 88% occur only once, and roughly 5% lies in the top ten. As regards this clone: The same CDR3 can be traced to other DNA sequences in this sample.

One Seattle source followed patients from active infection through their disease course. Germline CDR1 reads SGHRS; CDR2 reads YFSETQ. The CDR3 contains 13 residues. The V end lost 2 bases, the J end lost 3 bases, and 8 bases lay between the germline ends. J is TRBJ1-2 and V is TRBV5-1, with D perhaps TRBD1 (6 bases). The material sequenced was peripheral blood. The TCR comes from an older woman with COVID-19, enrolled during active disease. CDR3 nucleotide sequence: TGCGCCAGCAGCTTACAGGGAGACTATGGCTACACCTTC. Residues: CASSLQGDYGYTF.